The entry that follows covers one T cell receptor beta chain sequence. Donors were healthy HIV-negative adults without recent acute infections or vaccinations. The sample is drawn from a study of shared clonotypes between healthy human individuals. Assay: immunoSEQ multiplex PCR; the TCRdb copy retains only in-frame clones and omits some. The profile shows 400,000 to 600,000 clones, about 75% of them singletons. The CDR3 contains 17 residues. Sequenced sample: PBMCs. The sequence derives from a woman aged 40-49 years in good health. Some clones in this sample may be carry-over from other donors' samples. V and J are TRBV12-2 and TRBJ1-5; TRBD1 is taken as the D call from the table, unchecked against the DNA. TRBV12-2 is listed as a pseudogene. CDR3 in DNA: TGTGCAAGTCGCCTACAAACCGACAGGGGGCGCATACAGCCCCAGCATTTT. It encodes CASRLQTDRGRIQPQHF.